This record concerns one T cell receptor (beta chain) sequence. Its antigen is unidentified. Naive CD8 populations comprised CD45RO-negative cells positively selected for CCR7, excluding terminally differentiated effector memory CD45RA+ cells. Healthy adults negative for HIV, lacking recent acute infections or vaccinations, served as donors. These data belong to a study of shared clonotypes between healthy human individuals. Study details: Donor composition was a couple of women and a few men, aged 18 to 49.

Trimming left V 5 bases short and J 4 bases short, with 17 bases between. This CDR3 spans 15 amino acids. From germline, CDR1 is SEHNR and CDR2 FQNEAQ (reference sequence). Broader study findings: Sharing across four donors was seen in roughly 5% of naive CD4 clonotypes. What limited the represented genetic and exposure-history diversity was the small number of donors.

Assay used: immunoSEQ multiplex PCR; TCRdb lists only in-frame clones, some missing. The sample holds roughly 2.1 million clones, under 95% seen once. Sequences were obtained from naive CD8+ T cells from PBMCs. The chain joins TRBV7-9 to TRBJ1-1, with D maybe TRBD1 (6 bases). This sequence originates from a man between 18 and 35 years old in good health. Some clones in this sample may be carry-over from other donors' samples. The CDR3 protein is CASSLLGTTLTEAFF. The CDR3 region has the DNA TGTGCCAGCAGCCTCCTTGGGACAACGCTCACTGAAGCTTTCTTT.